This passage covers 32 T cell receptor beta chains from one sample sequenced in a study of PD-1 blockade in classical Hodgkin lymphoma. Measured with immunoSEQ multiplex PCR; TCRdb has only the in-frame clones, and not every one. The sample yields fewer than 25,000 clones, around four fifths seen once. As to time point: cycle 4 day 1 (C4D1), after less than 7 weeks of nivolumab. Every single patient, without exception, relapsed after autologous stem cell transplantation, and brentuximab vedotin exposure varied. The sample here was peripheral blood mononuclear cells (PBMCs), taken before the fourth cycle of nivolumab. The receptors were gathered from a human donor with classical Hodgkin lymphoma.

V gene TRBV7-9 combines with J gene TRBJ2-5; 11 nucleotides match TRBD2. Per the germline V gene, CDR1 is SEHNR and CDR2 is FQNEAQ (reference sequence). This CDR3 is 15 amino acids long. J was trimmed by 4 bases and V by 5 bases; bases with no gene match: 6. CDR3 residues: CASSAGTSGGETQYF. CDR3 nucleotides: TGTGCCAGCAGCGCTGGGACTAGCGGAGGAGAGACCCAGTACTTC.

This clone was picked up a small number of times. The chain combines TRBV2 with TRBJ2-2; possible D gene TRBD2, 5 bases. The CDR3 length is 14 residues. Germline V gene sequence: CDR1 SNHLY, CDR2 FYNNEI. V shed 5 bases and J shed 3 bases, with 10 bases lying between them. The CDR3: CASSSDSYTGELFF. CDR3 bases: TGTGCCAGCAGTTCGGACTCTTACACCGGGGAGCTGTTTTTT.

The chain joins TRBV5-1 to TRBJ2-7; 8 bases line up with TRBD1. CDR1 and CDR2 (germline): SGHRS, YFSETQ. The J segment lost 4 bases and the V segment lost 4 bases, leaving 4 bases of the junction unmatched. This CDR3 comprises 13 residues. The CDR3: CASSRDRQYEQYF. CDR3 DNA sequence: TGCGCCAGCAGCCGGGACAGGCAGTACGAGCAGTACTTC.

This clone was detected only a few times. The V call is TRBV27, the J call TRBJ2-1; D is ambiguous. Germline loops: CDR1 MNHEY, CDR2 SMNVEV (reference sequence). This CDR3 comprises 13 residues. V lost 2 bases, J lost 4 bases, and 6 bases lay in between. CDR3 amino acids: CASSLQEYNEQFF. The CDR3 coding sequence is TGTGCCAGCAGTTTACAGGAGTACAATGAGCAGTTCTTC.

V usage is TRBV2 and J usage is TRBJ2-7, with D perhaps TRBD2 (5 bases). This CDR3 has 12 residues. Trimming cost V 3 bases and J 3 bases, with 6 bases left between them. The germline V gene encodes CDR1 SNHLY and CDR2 FYNNEI. CDR3: CASSDEGYEQYF. As DNA, the CDR3 is TGTGCCAGCAGTGATGAGGGCTACGAGCAGTACTTC. Complete variable domain (other parts from reference TRBV2 and TRBJ2-7): EPEVTQTPSHQVTQMGQEVILRCVPISNHLYFYWYRQILGQKVEFLVSFYNNEISEKSEIFDDQFSVERPDGSNFTLKIRSTKLEDSAMYFCASSDEGYEQYFGPGTRLTVT.

The chain uses TRBV7-7 and TRBJ2-5; D may be TRBD2 (6 bases). Germline V gene lookup returns CDR1 SSHAT and CDR2 FNYEAQ (reference sequence). The CDR3 is 17 residues long. The V gene lost 5 bases and the J gene lost 3 bases, with 22 bases spanning the gap. The CDR3 coding sequence is TGTGCCAGCAGCCAAACGCCTTCCGGGAGCGCTAAAGAGACCCAGTACTTC. Translating it yields CASSQTPSGSAKETQYF.

This clone was recorded once. The rearrangement joins TRBV7-6 to TRBJ1-5; no definite D call. V lost 5 bases, J lost 2 bases, and 13 bases lay in between. The CDR3 has 15 residues. Germline V lookup: CDR1 SGHVS, CDR2 FNYEAQ. In DNA, the CDR3 is TGTGCCAGCAGCCAAGACCCCGGGGGCAATCAGCCCCAGCATTTT. It encodes CASSQDPGGNQPQHF.

The J gene is TRBJ2-1, the V gene TRBV9; D might be TRBD2 (6 bases). The V gene's germline CDR1 is SGDLS and CDR2 YYNGEE. The CDR3 extends over 15 amino acids. V gave up 3 bases and J gave up 4 bases, with 14 bases separating them. Here the CDR3 DNA reads TGTGCCAGCAGCGCGCCGCAGGGAGGTTACAATGAGCAGTTCTTC. It codes for CASSAPQGGYNEQFF.

This chain joins TRBV28 and TRBJ2-7; 8 bases are shared with TRBD1. CDR3 length: 14 residues. V was pared by 8 bases and J by 2 bases, with 8 bases of the junction left unmatched. Germline V gives CDR1 MDHEN, CDR2 SYDVKM. The CDR3 bases are TGTGCCAGCGGCTCGACAGGGGTCACCTACGAGCAGTACTTC. As protein: CASGSTGVTYEQYF.

This rearrangement joins TRBV6-5 to TRBJ1-5, with D possibly matching TRBD1 (5 bases). V was pared by 6 bases and J by 4 bases, with 13 bases between. CDR3 length: 14 residues. Germline V gene sequence: CDR1 MNHEY, CDR2 SVGAGI. The CDR3 coding sequence is TGTGCCAGCAGCCCGACAGCCCCTAATCAGCCCCAGCATTTT. This translates into CASSPTAPNQPQHF.

V is TRBV19 and J is TRBJ1-2; TRBD1 is a possible D gene (5 bases). V was shortened by 3 bases and J by 10 bases, with 12 bases between the two germline ends. CDR3 length: 12 amino acids. The germline V gene encodes CDR1 LNHDA and CDR2 SQIVND (reference sequence). CDR3 amino acids: CASSILGVYYTF. CDR3 nucleotides: TGTGCCAGTAGTATCCTAGGGGTCTACTACACCTTC. Combining the CDR3 with reference TRBV19 and TRBJ1-2 gives the whole variable domain DGGITQSPKYLFRKEGQNVTLSCEQNLNHDAMYWYRQDPGQGLRLIYYSQIVNDFQKGDIAEGYSVSREKKESFPLTVTSAQKNPTAFYLCASSILGVYYTFGSGTRLTVV.

The chain combines TRBV18 with TRBJ2-3; D is unclear. This CDR3 has 14 amino acids. CDR1 and CDR2 (germline): KGHSH, LQKENI. V was trimmed by 2 bases and J by 2 bases, leaving 8 bases between them. CDR3 bases: TGTGCCAGCTCACCATCAAAGCTCACAGATACGCAGTATTTT. Translated: CASSPSKLTDTQYF.

J is TRBJ2-3 and V is TRBV28; no definite D call. Germline loops: CDR1 MDHEN, CDR2 SYDVKM. V lost 2 bases, J lost 5 bases, and 11 bases lay in between. CDR3 length equals 14 residues. CDR3: CASSLKAFGDTQYF. The CDR3 DNA reads as TGTGCCAGCAGTTTAAAAGCGTTCGGAGATACGCAGTATTTT. The variable domain in full, completed from reference TRBV28 and TRBJ2-3, reads DVKVTQSSRYLVKRTGEKVFLECVQDMDHENMFWYRQDPGLGLRLIYFSYDVKMKEKGDIPEGYSVSREKKERFSLILESASTNQTSMYLCASSLKAFGDTQYFGPGTRLTVL.

The chain has TRBV15 and TRBJ1-2; D remains unclear. The CDR3 covers 11 residues. The V gene's germline CDR1 is LNHNV and CDR2 YYDKDF (reference sequence). Deletions cut 3 bases from V and 5 bases from J, with 4 bases between. CDR3 amino acids: CATSSHYGYTF. CDR3 bases: TGTGCCACCAGCAGTCATTATGGCTACACCTTC.

The V and J genes are TRBV19 and TRBJ2-3; D perhaps matches TRBD2 (5 bases). V lost 5 bases and J lost 1, with 7 bases in between. Looked up from germline, CDR1 is LNHDA and CDR2 is SQIVND (reference sequence). The length of the CDR3 is 13 residues. In nucleotides, the CDR3 is TGTGCCAGTAGTTTGGGAGGCACAGATACGCAGTATTTT. Protein product: CASSLGGTDTQYF.

The rearrangement uses TRBV6-6 and TRBJ2-4; 7 bases match TRBD1. CDR3 length: 13 amino acids. The germline CDR1 and CDR2 sequences are MNHNY and SVGAGI (reference sequence). J was trimmed by 7 bases and V by 0 bases; bases with no gene match: 0. This CDR3 is CASSYSTGNIQYF. The DNA for the CDR3 is TGTGCCAGCAGTTACTCGACAGGGAACATTCAGTACTTC.

The genes are TRBV5-1 and TRBJ2-4; 7 bases are a match to TRBD1. The CDR3 has 13 residues. The V gene's germline CDR1 is SGHRS and CDR2 YFSETQ. V shed 4 bases and J 10 bases; nucleotides not matched to a gene: 8. The CDR3 loop is CASSADRSGIQYF. The CDR3 DNA reads TGCGCCAGCAGCGCGGACAGGAGCGGTATTCAGTACTTC.

V gene TRBV28 combines with J gene TRBJ2-1; a possible D gene is TRBD2 (6 bases). The length of the CDR3 is 16 residues. The germline V and J ends were trimmed by 3 bases and 10 bases, with 22 bases remaining between them. Germline values: CDR1 MDHEN, CDR2 SYDVKM. Here the CDR3 reads CASSFHLGGMTREQFF. DNA for the CDR3: TGTGCCAGCAGTTTCCATTTGGGCGGGATGACCAGGGAGCAGTTCTTC.

This clone was detected once. The rearrangement links TRBV11-2 to TRBJ2-5; no firm D call. Between the trimmed V and J ends, which lost 1 base and 5 bases, there was a span of 2 bases. The CDR3 has 11 amino acids. Germline values: CDR1 SGHAT, CDR2 FQNNGV. Here the CDR3 reads CASSLVETQYF. As DNA, the CDR3 is TGTGCCAGCAGCTTAGTGGAGACCCAGTACTTC.

The sample holds a few counts of this clone. This chain joins TRBV7-6 and TRBJ2-3; TRBD2 is a possible D gene (5 bases). CDR3 length equals 15 residues. The ends were cut back, 3 bases at V and 2 bases at J, with 12 bases in the middle. Per the germline V gene, CDR1 is SGHVS and CDR2 is FNYEAQ. The CDR3 sequence: CASSFSAIVTDTQYF. The CDR3 DNA is TGTGCCAGCAGCTTTAGCGCTATTGTCACAGATACGCAGTATTTT.

The V gene is TRBV7-6, the J gene TRBJ2-1; tentative D call: TRBD2 (5 bases). V was pared by 1 base and J by 0 bases, with 10 bases between. CDR3 length: 16 residues. Germline CDR1 SGHVS, CDR2 FNYEAQ. The CDR3, as DNA: TGTGCCAGCAGCTTAGAGGACTCTAGCTCCTACAATGAGCAGTTCTTC. Translating it yields CASSLEDSSSYNEQFF.

The V call is TRBV4-1, the J call TRBJ2-5, with D possibly being TRBD2 (6 bases). Germline V gives CDR1 MGHRA, CDR2 YSYEKL. The CDR3 contains 15 residues. Trimming took 1 base from V and 7 from J, leaving 16 bases between them. The CDR3 DNA reads as TGCGCCAGCAGCCAAGGGGAGGACTCCTTATCGACCCAGTACTTC. It specifies CASSQGEDSLSTQYF.

The gene calls are TRBV9 and TRBJ2-7; maybe TRBD1 (7 bases). V was cut by 4 bases and J by 0 bases, with 11 bases left in between. The CDR3 runs 14 residues. The germline V gene has CDR1 SGDLS and CDR2 YYNGEE. The CDR3 coding sequence is TGTGCCAGCAGCCCAGGGGGGCCCTCCTACGAGCAGTACTTC. It yields the protein CASSPGGPSYEQYF. The full variable domain, completed using reference TRBV9 and TRBJ2-7, is DSGVTQTPKHLITATGQRVTLRCSPRSGDLSVYWYQQSLDQGLQFLIQYYNGEERAKGNILERFSAQQFPDLHSELNLSSLELGDSALYFCASSPGGPSYEQYFGPGTRLTVT.

The chain couples TRBV6-5 to TRBJ2-7, with 9 bases lining up with TRBD2. This CDR3 spans 16 amino acids. V lost 2 bases, J lost 2 bases, and 7 bases stayed unmatched. CDR1 and CDR2 from the germline V gene are MNHEY and SVGAGI. The CDR3 DNA is TGTGCCAGCAGTTACGCCAGGAGCGGGAGGACCTACGAGCAGTACTTC. Protein sequence: CASSYARSGRTYEQYF.

This sequence joins TRBV2 and TRBJ2-2, with D possibly TRBD2 on 6 matching bases. The CDR3 runs to 13 residues. Trimming stripped 8 bases from V and 3 bases from J, with 10 bases between. Germline V gene data show CDR1 as SNHLY and CDR2 as FYNNEI. CDR3 residues: CASRRDYTGELFF. CDR3 sequence (DNA): TGTGCCAGCCGCCGGGACTACACCGGGGAGCTGTTTTTT.

The genes are TRBV5-1 and TRBJ2-7; 7 bases match TRBD2. J gave up 0 bases and V 1 base, and 4 bases lay outside the gene matches. Germline CDR1 SGHRS, CDR2 YFSETQ. The length of the CDR3 is 15 residues. The CDR3, as DNA: TGCGCCAGCAGCTTGACCCCTAGCGGCTCCTACGAGCAGTACTTC. Amino acids: CASSLTPSGSYEQYF.

This clone has only one observation. The J gene is TRBJ2-5, the V gene TRBV28, with D tentatively TRBD1 or TRBD2 (5 bases each). The J call may not be correct, given that the DNA end is closer to TRBJ2-7. CDR1 is MDHEN and CDR2 is SYDVKM in the germline V gene. The CDR3 spans 15 residues. The CDR3 loop reads CASSFGTESSYEQYF. CDR3 in DNA: TGTGCCAGCAGTTTCGGGACGGAGAGCTCCTACGAGCAGTACTTC.

This clone was picked up a small number of times. This sequence joins TRBV2 and TRBJ1-5, with D unresolved. This CDR3 is built from 14 residues. Germline V gene sequence: CDR1 SNHLY, CDR2 FYNNEI. Trimming shortened V by 6 bases and J by 4 bases, and 13 bases separated the two germline ends. CDR3 in amino acids: CASREEVGNQPQHF. In nucleotides, the CDR3 is TGTGCCAGCAGGGAGGAAGTTGGGAATCAGCCCCAGCATTTT.

The rearrangement joins TRBV4-1 to TRBJ2-5, with 13 positions matching TRBD2. The J segment lost 1 base and the V segment lost 4 bases, leaving 3 bases of the junction unmatched. CDR3 length equals 16 residues. Germline CDR1 and CDR2: MGHRA and YSYEKL. DNA for the CDR3: TGCGCCAGCAGCCCGGGACTAGCGGGGTTCCAAGAGACCCAGTACTTC. Amino acids: CASSPGLAGFQETQYF.

The sample holds a few counts of this clone. V usage is TRBV7-9 and J usage is TRBJ2-2, with D unresolved. Germline V gene data show CDR1 as SEHNR and CDR2 as FQNEAQ (reference sequence). The CDR3 has 13 residues. The V end lost 2 bases, the J end lost 4 bases, and 5 bases lay between the germline ends. The CDR3 DNA sequence: TGTGCCAGCAGCTTAACCCTCACCGGGGAGCTGTTTTTT. It encodes CASSLTLTGELFF. Complete variable domain (other parts from reference TRBV7-9 and TRBJ2-2): DTGVSQNPRHKITKRGQNVTFRCDPISEHNRLYWYRQTLGQGPEFLTYFQNEAQLEKSRLLSDRFSAERPKGSFSTLEIQRTEQGDSAMYLCASSLTLTGELFFGEGSRLTVL.

This chain joins TRBV7-8 and TRBJ1-2, with D uncertain. V was cut by 2 bases and J by 3 bases, with 10 bases left in between. The CDR3 covers 14 residues. CDR1 and CDR2 from the germline V gene are SGHVS and FQNEAQ. The CDR3 region is CASSLRPDHYGYTF. CDR3 bases: TGTGCCAGCAGCTTAAGACCTGATCACTATGGCTACACCTTC.

J is TRBJ2-7 and V is TRBV5-1; no definite D call. V lost 0 bases, J lost 3 bases, and 10 bases lay in between. The V gene's germline CDR1 is SGHRS and CDR2 YFSETQ. This CDR3 is 14 amino acids long. CDR3 in DNA: TGCGCCAGCAGCTTGGAGGTAGGCAGCTACGAGCAGTACTTC. It yields the protein CASSLEVGSYEQYF.